This T cell receptor beta chain is from a study of blood T cell repertoires in COVID-19 (dated by TCRdb to about 2020). For the study in its entirety: The collaborator samples originated in the United States, Italy and Spain and spanned the acute and convalescent phases of COVID-19. The material from the prospective study consisted of cDNA or gDNA derived from T cells, B-cell-depleted T cells, or PBMCs. The repertoires were released in a freely available public database intended as a resource for research on the immune response to SARS-CoV-2. The dataset comprised deeply sampled blood TCRbeta repertoires from subjects exposed to, actively infected with, or recovered from COVID-19. Nearly every sample came with metadata listing a de-identified subject ID, COVID-19 status, age in years and sex. HLA class I and class II types, where available, came from metadata supplied by the sample provider rather than from assay-based typing. Samples came from the ongoing ImmuneRACE study (first 160 participants) plus 1,254 subjects from 6 global collaborators. General conclusions and limits of the study: How much clinical and demographic metadata was included differed by source and by participant, and the metadata was provided uncurated.

TCRbeta CDR3 regions were amplified from genomic DNA by means of the immunoSEQ Assay, a bias-controlled multiplex PCR. The original pipeline was this. The number of nucleated cells in each sample was estimated by amplification of reference gene primers within the assay. To quantify the absolute abundance of each unique TCRbeta CDR3 rearrangement, sequence reads were collapsed and filtered. Productive Simpson clonality was computed per sample as the square root of Simpson's diversity index over productive rearrangements. Held by TCRdb, this immuneACCESS table contains in-frame sequences only and omits some clones. Under half of the omission traces to an unresolved V gene where checked; the cause of the rest is unknown. V, J and clone size were drawn from that table, and D and trimming were deduced from the DNA. In all, the sample holds fewer than 150,000 clones, and around 85% of those were seen once. The top ten clones comprise around 2.9% of the sample.

Whole blood was collected in K2EDTA tubes by collaborating institutions according to the institutions' own protocols. For TCRbeta analysis, collaborators shipped samples as frozen whole blood, isolated PBMCs, or DNA extracted from either of those sample types. In the case of this clone: Its recognized antigen is unknown. Base quality data are lacking; no much larger clone is found one base away.

This TCR derives from a man in his forties or fifties with acute or convalescent COVID-19. Sequenced sample: peripheral blood.

The DNA sequence is given as TGTGCCATCAGTGACAACAGGGGACTTGTAGCTAACTATGGCTACACCTTC. It translates to CAISDNRGLVANYGYTF. Rearrangement joined TRBV10-3 to TRBJ1-2; 7 junctional bases match TRBD1. For this chain, trimming is 3 bases at the V end and 0 bases at the J end, and the number of junction bases without a gene match is 10. Reading from cysteine to phenylalanine, the CDR3 counts 17 amino acids. Solely the CDR3 DNA is kept, with 51 bases framed from the first base. The germline V gene supplies CDR1 ENHRY and CDR2 SYGVKD.